This record looks at one TCR beta chain sequence and its context. Its target is unknown. The data stem from a study of T cell responses to AZD1222 COVID-19 vaccine. Study results and caveats: Repertoire sampling was restricted to post-peak T cell response timepoints. Donors were chiefly white British, with a greater number of females, and clonal diversity was perhaps underestimated.

V lost 0 bases to trimming and J lost 1 base, with 18 bases between them. CDR1 and CDR2 from the germline V gene are SQVTM and ANQGSEA. The CDR3 sequence is 17 residues long. Sequenced by immunoSEQ multiplex PCR; TCRdb stores in-frame clones only, minus some. The top ten hold 3.5% of the sample, which has 90,000 to 150,000 clones, roughly 91% seen once. The chain joins TRBV29-1 to TRBJ1-1; D is undetermined. The input for sequencing was peripheral blood, taken 28 days after the second AZD1222 dose. This clonotype was sampled from an adult who received the AZD1222 COVID-19 vaccine. The CDR3 loop reads CSVEDNDLGRKNTEAFF. The CDR3 DNA follows: TGCAGCGTTGAAGATAACGACCTCGGGCGGAAGAACACTGAAGCTTTCTTT. The full variable domain, rest sourced from reference TRBV29-1 and TRBJ1-1, is SAVISQKPSRDICQRGTSLTIQCQVDSQVTMMFWYRQQPGQSLTLIATANQGSEATYESGFVIDKFPISRPNLTFSTLTVSNMSPEDSSIYLCSVEDNDLGRKNTEAFFGQGTRLTVV.